These 18 T cell receptor beta chains share one sample of origin, sequenced in a study of blood T cell repertoires in COVID-19. Generated by immunoSEQ multiplex PCR, the TCRdb table keeps only in-frame clones and is missing some. This sample has 110,000 to 150,000 clones, with more than 85% found just once. Material for sequencing was peripheral blood. The source is a human donor in a cohort sampled during active COVID-19.

The J gene is TRBJ2-5, the V gene TRBV29-1, with 11 nucleotides matching TRBD2. The CDR3 sequence is 15 residues long. After removal of 5 bases from V and 5 bases from J, the junction contained 10 bases not matched to a gene. From germline, CDR1 is SQVTM and CDR2 ANQGSEA. The CDR3 loop reads CSVSVAGGRGETQYF. The CDR3 bases are TGCAGCGTTTCCGTAGCGGGGGGGCGAGGGGAGACCCAGTACTTC.

The V call is TRBV7-9, the J call TRBJ2-1; tentative D call: TRBD1 (6 bases). Per germline, CDR1 SEHNR and CDR2 FQNEAQ (reference sequence). The CDR3 loop spans 13 amino acids. With 1 base removed from V and 13 bases from J, the gap between germline ends came to 14 bases. The CDR3 coding sequence is TGTGCCAGCAGCTTAGTTGAGACAGGTCCCCAGTTCTTC. It codes for CASSLVETGPQFF.

This chain links TRBV18 with TRBJ2-5; possibly TRBD1 for D (6 bases). This CDR3 is 15 amino acids long. Germline lookup yields CDR1 KGHSH and CDR2 LQKENI. The V gene lost 3 bases and the J gene lost 3 bases, with 14 bases spanning the gap. The CDR3 loop is CASSPTLQGKETQYF. The CDR3 DNA follows: TGTGCCAGCTCACCTACTTTACAGGGAAAAGAGACCCAGTACTTC. Together with reference TRBV18 and TRBJ2-5, the CDR3 gives the full variable domain: NAGVMQNPRHLVRRRGQEARLRCSPMKGHSHVYWYRQLPEEGLKFMVYLQKENIIDESGMPKERFSAEFPKEGPSILRIQQVVRGDSAAYFCASSPTLQGKETQYFGPGTRLLVL.

The chain employs TRBV7-9 and TRBJ2-5, with 7 nucleotides matching TRBD1. V lost 4 bases to trimming and J lost 4 bases; unmatched junction nucleotides: 12. The V gene's germline CDR1 is SEHNR and CDR2 FQNEAQ (reference sequence). The CDR3 contains 16 residues. In DNA, the CDR3 is TGTGCCAGCAGCTCCGTCGACAGGGTAACGAGAGAGACCCAGTACTTC. Translation gives CASSSVDRVTRETQYF.

The V and J genes are TRBV27 and TRBJ2-3; maybe TRBD2 (5 bases). V lost 2 bases to trimming and J lost 5 bases, with 5 bases between them. The CDR3 covers 12 residues. Germline CDR1 is MNHEY and CDR2 is SMNVEV (reference sequence). This chain's CDR3 is CASSLRGDTQYF. In nucleotides, the CDR3 is TGTGCCAGCAGTTTACGGGGAGATACGCAGTATTTT.

V and J are TRBV7-2 and TRBJ1-6; D is unclear. In germline, CDR1 is SGHTA, CDR2 FQGNSA. With 0 bases removed from V and 6 bases from J, the gap between germline ends came to 15 bases. The CDR3 contains 17 residues. As DNA, the CDR3 is TGTGCCAGCAGCTTAGCTAGAACCGTCCGCTTTAATTCACCCCTCCACTTT. Its protein is CASSLARTVRFNSPLHF. Combining the CDR3 with reference TRBV7-2 and TRBJ1-6 gives the whole variable domain GAGVSQSPSNKVTEKGKDVELRCDPISGHTALYWYRQSLGQGLEFLIYFQGNSAPDKSGLPSDRFSAERTGGSVSTLTIQRTQQEDSAVYLCASSLARTVRFNSPLHFGNGTRLTVT.

The J gene is TRBJ2-1, the V gene TRBV6-5; tentatively, D is TRBD2 (6 bases). The germline gives CDR1 MNHEY, CDR2 SVGAGI. This CDR3 spans 14 amino acids. With 10 bases removed from V and 7 bases from J, the gap between germline ends came to 20 bases. CDR3 amino acids: CATTSPRGRNEQFF. The CDR3, as DNA: TGTGCCACCACGAGCCCTCGGGGGAGGAATGAGCAGTTCTTC.

This clone came up many times. Here the CDR3 reads CASRQVPTNEKLFF. The CDR3 nucleotides read TGTGCCAGTCGACAGGTTCCAACTAATGAAAAACTGTTTTTT. The chain carries TRBV5-5 and TRBJ1-4; D is possibly TRBD1 (6 bases). CDR3 length: 14 amino acids. Germline CDR1 and CDR2: SGHKS and YYEKEE (reference sequence). The V end lost 8 bases, the J end lost 0 bases, and 11 bases lay between the germline ends.

The chain's CDR3 is CASISTGTDYGYTF. The CDR3 region has the DNA TGTGCCAGTATAAGCACCGGGACAGATTATGGCTACACCTTC. The chain links TRBV19 to TRBJ1-2; 7 positions agree with TRBD1. The length of the CDR3 is 14 residues. Trimming removed 7 bases from V and 5 bases from J; junction bases left unmatched: 10. CDR1 is LNHDA, CDR2 SQIVND, per germline (reference sequence).

The chain recombines TRBV6-5 with TRBJ2-2, with 7 bases that match TRBD1. V lost 6 bases and J lost 1; bases outside the gene matches: 2. Germline loops: CDR1 MNHEY, CDR2 SVGAGI. This CDR3 comprises 14 residues. The CDR3 here is CASRRQGNTGELFF. Written as DNA, the CDR3 is TGTGCCAGCAGGAGACAGGGGAACACCGGGGAGCTGTTTTTT.

The chain links TRBV9 to TRBJ2-3; a possible D gene is TRBD1 (5 bases). The CDR3 is 16 amino acids. V shed 0 bases and J shed 2 bases, with 13 bases lying between them. Germline CDR1 and CDR2: SGDLS and YYNGEE. The CDR3 coding sequence is TGTGCCAGCAGCGTAGTTGGGGCTAGGCCCACAGATACGCAGTATTTT. The encoded protein is CASSVVGARPTDTQYF.

This chain joins TRBV2 and TRBJ2-7, with D possibly being TRBD1 (6 bases). Trimming took 3 bases from V and 0 from J, leaving 15 bases between them. This CDR3 has 16 amino acids. Germline loops: CDR1 SNHLY, CDR2 FYNNEI. CDR3 nucleotides: TGTGCCAGCAGTGACACGAAGGGGGACCTCTCCTACGAGCAGTACTTC. This encodes CASSDTKGDLSYEQYF.

The chain links TRBV18 to TRBJ2-7; 8 positions agree with TRBD2. The germline V gene encodes CDR1 KGHSH and CDR2 LQKENI. The V gene end was trimmed by 1 base and the J gene end by 7 bases; junction bases not matched to a gene: 9. The CDR3 extends over 15 amino acids. CDR3 region: CASSPLQREFGEQYF. For the CDR3, the DNA is TGTGCCAGCTCACCACTTCAGCGGGAGTTTGGAGAGCAGTACTTC.

J is TRBJ2-5 and V is TRBV9, with 14 nucleotides matching TRBD2. CDR3 length: 17 residues. The J segment lost 2 bases and the V segment lost 4 bases, leaving 7 bases of the junction unmatched. Germline V gene sequence: CDR1 SGDLS, CDR2 YYNGEE. DNA for the CDR3: TGTGCCAGCAGCCCTGGACTAGCGGGGGGAATTCAAGAGACCCAGTACTTC. Encoded protein: CASSPGLAGGIQETQYF.

J is TRBJ2-1 and V is TRBV5-1, with 7 bases lining up with TRBD1. This CDR3 region has 15 residues. Germline V gives CDR1 SGHRS, CDR2 YFSETQ. Losses at the gene ends were 0 bases for V and 7 bases for J; bases not matched to a gene: 7. The DNA for the CDR3 is TGCGCCAGCAGCTTGGGATTACAGGGGTATAATGAGCAGTTCTTC. It specifies CASSLGLQGYNEQFF. The entire variable domain, with the rest obtained from reference TRBV5-1 and TRBJ2-1, is as follows: KAGVTQTPRYLIKTRGQQVTLSCSPISGHRSVSWYQQTPGQGLQFLFEYFSETQRNKGNFPGRFSGRQFSNSRSEMNVSTLELGDSALYLCASSLGLQGYNEQFFGPGTRLTVL.

The chain combines TRBV7-8 with TRBJ2-7; 8 nucleotides match TRBD2. This CDR3 region has 15 residues. V lost 2 bases to trimming and J lost 0 bases; unmatched junction nucleotides: 3. From germline, CDR1 is SGHVS and CDR2 FQNEAQ. CDR3 nucleotides: TGTGCCAGCAGCTTACGCGGGAGGAGCTCCTACGAGCAGTACTTC. Amino acid sequence: CASSLRGRSSYEQYF.

The CDR3 is CASRDPGTGEGYTF. The CDR3 DNA sequence: TGTGCCAGCAGGGACCCCGGGACAGGAGAAGGCTACACCTTC. The rearrangement joins TRBV2 to TRBJ1-2; 8 bases are a match to TRBD1. Germline CDR1 SNHLY, CDR2 FYNNEI. Trimming took 6 bases from V and 8 from J; bases not matched to a gene: 11. This CDR3 has 14 amino acids.

V usage is TRBV19 and J usage is TRBJ1-2, with 7 bases that match TRBD1. V lost 7 bases, J lost 7 bases, and 9 bases stayed unmatched. Germline lookup yields CDR1 LNHDA and CDR2 SQIVND (reference sequence). The CDR3 runs to 13 residues. The CDR3 DNA sequence: TGTGCCAGTATCGTTGACAGGGTCCTTGGCTACACCTTC. Protein: CASIVDRVLGYTF. Using reference TRBV19 and TRBJ1-2 for the parts outside the CDR3, the full variable domain is DGGITQSPKYLFRKEGQNVTLSCEQNLNHDAMYWYRQDPGQGLRLIYYSQIVNDFQKGDIAEGYSVSREKKESFPLTVTSAQKNPTAFYLCASIVDRVLGYTFGSGTRLTVV.